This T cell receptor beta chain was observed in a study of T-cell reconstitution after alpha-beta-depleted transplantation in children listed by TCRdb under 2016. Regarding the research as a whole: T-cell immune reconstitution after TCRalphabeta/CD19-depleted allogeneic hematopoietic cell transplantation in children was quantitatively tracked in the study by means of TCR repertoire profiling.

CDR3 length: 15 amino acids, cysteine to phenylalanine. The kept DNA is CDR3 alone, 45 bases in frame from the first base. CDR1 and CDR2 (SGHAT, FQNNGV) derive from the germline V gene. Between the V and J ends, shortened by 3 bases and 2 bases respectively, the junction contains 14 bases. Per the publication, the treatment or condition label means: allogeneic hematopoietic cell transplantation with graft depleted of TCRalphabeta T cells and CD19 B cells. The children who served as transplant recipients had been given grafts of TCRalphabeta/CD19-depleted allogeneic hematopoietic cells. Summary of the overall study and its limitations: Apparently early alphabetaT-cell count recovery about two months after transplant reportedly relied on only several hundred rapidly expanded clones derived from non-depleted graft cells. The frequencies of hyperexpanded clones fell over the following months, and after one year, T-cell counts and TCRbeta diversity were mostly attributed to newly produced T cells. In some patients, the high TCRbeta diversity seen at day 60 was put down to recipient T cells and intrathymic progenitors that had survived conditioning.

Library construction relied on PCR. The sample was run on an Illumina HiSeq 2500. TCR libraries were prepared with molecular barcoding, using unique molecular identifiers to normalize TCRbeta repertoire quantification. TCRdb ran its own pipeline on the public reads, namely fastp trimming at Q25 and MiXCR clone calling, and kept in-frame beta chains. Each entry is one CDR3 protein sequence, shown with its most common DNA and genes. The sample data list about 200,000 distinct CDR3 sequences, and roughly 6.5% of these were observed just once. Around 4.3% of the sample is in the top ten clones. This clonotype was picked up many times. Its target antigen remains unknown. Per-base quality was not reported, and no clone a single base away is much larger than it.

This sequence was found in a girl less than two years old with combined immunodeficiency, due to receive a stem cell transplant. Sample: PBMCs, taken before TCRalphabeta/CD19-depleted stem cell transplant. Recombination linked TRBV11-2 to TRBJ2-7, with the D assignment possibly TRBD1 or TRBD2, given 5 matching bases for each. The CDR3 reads CASSFGDDSPYEQYF. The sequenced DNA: TGTGCCAGCAGCTTTGGGGACGACTCTCCCTACGAGCAGTACTTC.